These T cell receptor beta chains were read from a single sample in a study of human T cells and chemical hapten exposure. Using its own MiXCR run on the RACE reads, TCRdb lists one record per CDR3 protein. The sample holds some 97,000 distinct CDR3 sequences, around 25% seen once. The source material was whole blood, sampled in connection with sensitization to the hapten diphenylcyclopropenone (DPC). Every receptor here comes from a man aged 40-55 years with alopecia areata. Some clones in this sample may be carry-over from other donors' samples. CDR3s include the opening cysteine and the closing phenylalanine or tryptophan. A D gene is named only where the DNA matches it firmly. Where a row states a size, it is once, few, many or the class of an expanded clone; other rows omit it.

D gene,J gene,clone size,V gene,CDR3 length,CDR3 protein,CDR3 DNA
TRBD1,TRBJ2-3,-,TRBV20-1,16,CSASAVGQGSTDTQYF,TGCAGTGCGTCCGCCGTAGGACAGGGCAGCACAGATACGCAGTATTTT
-,TRBJ2-3,few,TRBV7-2,14,CASSLSDRTDTQYF,TGTGCCAGCAGCTTAAGCGATCGCACAGATACGCAGTATTTT
-,TRBJ1-2,-,TRBV12-3/TRBV12-4,13,CASSLLPGNGDTF,TGTGCCAGCAGTTTATTGCCGGGTAATGGCGACACCTTC
-,TRBJ2-2,-,TRBV21-1,17,CASSTSPPALHTGELFF,TGTGCCAGCAGCACCTCCCCGCCGGCGCTTCACACCGGGGAGCTGTTTTTT
-,TRBJ1-5,few,TRBV28,12,CASSLNRQPQHF,TGTGCCAGCAGTTTAAATCGGCAGCCCCAGCATTTT
TRBD2,TRBJ2-1,few,TRBV20-1,15,CSAREELAGYNEQFF,TGCAGTGCTAGAGAGGAACTAGCGGGATACAATGAGCAGTTCTTC
TRBD1,TRBJ2-5,-,TRBV4-3,15,CASSQERDRRETQYF,TGCGCCAGCAGCCAAGAGAGGGACAGAAGAGAGACCCAGTACTTC
-,TRBJ1-2,-,TRBV5-1,15,CASSLAPGADYGYTF,TGCGCCAGCAGCTTGGCCCCAGGGGCTGACTATGGCTACACCTTC
-,TRBJ2-7,few,TRBV28,15,CASSFPSDPTYEQYF,TGTGCCAGCAGTTTCCCCTCCGACCCAACCTACGAGCAGTACTTC
TRBD2,TRBJ2-5,-,TRBV12-3/TRBV12-4,15,CASSRLAGRQETQYF,TGTGCCAGCAGTCGACTAGCGGGACGCCAAGAGACCCAGTACTTC
TRBD1,TRBJ2-4,once,TRBV20-1,15,CSASRGLLAKNMQYF,TGCAGTGCCTCCAGGGGGCTTCTTGCCAAAAACATGCAGTACTTC
TRBD2,TRBJ2-7,-,TRBV6-2/TRBV6-3,13,CASTLAGLYEQYF,TGTGCCAGCACCCTAGCGGGCCTCTACGAGCAGTACTTC
TRBD1,TRBJ2-7,few,TRBV29-1,18,CSVAGPPKSGTDSYEQYF,TGCAGCGTTGCCGGCCCCCCCAAATCCGGGACAGACTCCTACGAGCAGTACTTC
-,TRBJ1-2,few,TRBV28,11,CASSSLLGYTF,TGTGCCAGCAGTTCACTCCTTGGCTACACCTTC
-,TRBJ2-7,many,TRBV7-9,14,CASSFKGDDKEQYF,TGTGCCAGCAGCTTCAAGGGGGATGACAAGGAGCAGTACTTC
TRBD2,TRBJ2-7,-,TRBV12-3/TRBV12-4,15,CASSFLAGGPYEQYF,TGTGCCAGCAGTTTTCTAGCGGGAGGGCCCTACGAGCAGTACTTC
-,TRBJ1-5,few,TRBV7-9,13,CASSAELNQPQHF,TGTGCCAGCAGCGCGGAGTTGAATCAGCCCCAGCATTTT
-,TRBJ1-2,few,TRBV28,16,CASSSRLGGSNYGYTF,TGTGCCAGCAGTTCCCGTTTGGGGGGTTCGAACTATGGCTACACCTTC
-,TRBJ2-3,few,TRBV7-8,14,CASSPRTGTDTQYF,TGTGCCAGCAGCCCCAGGACAGGCACAGATACGCAGTATTTT
-,TRBJ2-2,-,TRBV12-3/TRBV12-4,15,CASSFSGGNTGELFF,TGTGCCAGCAGTTTCTCAGGCGGGAACACCGGGGAGCTGTTTTTT
-,TRBJ1-2,-,TRBV7-2,12,CASSPTTYGYTF,TGTGCCAGCAGCCCCACTACCTATGGCTACACCTTC
-,TRBJ2-3,many,TRBV6-5,18,CASARTGLVAGSTDTQYF,TGTGCCAGCGCGAGGACAGGGCTAGTAGCGGGGTCCACAGATACGCAGTATTTT
TRBD2,TRBJ2-7,many,TRBV20-1,14,CSAGRTSGSYEQYF,TGCAGTGCCGGCCGGACTAGCGGTTCCTACGAGCAGTACTTC
TRBD1,TRBJ1-1,few,TRBV12-3/TRBV12-4,14,CASTVRQGNTEAFF,TGTGCCAGCACCGTAAGACAGGGGAACACTGAAGCTTTCTTT
-,TRBJ2-7,few,TRBV5-1,14,CASSLSARGYEQYF,TGCGCCAGCAGCTTGAGTGCCAGGGGTTACGAGCAGTACTTC
-,TRBJ2-2,-,TRBV12-3/TRBV12-4,15,CASFSGESNTGELFF,TGTGCCAGCTTCAGCGGAGAATCGAACACCGGGGAGCTGTTTTTT
-,TRBJ2-7,few,TRBV28,13,CASSPPVFGEQYF,TGTGCCAGCAGCCCTCCCGTGTTTGGCGAGCAGTACTTC
-,TRBJ2-7,-,TRBV12-3/TRBV12-4,14,CASSSPDRLYEQYF,TGTGCCAGCAGTTCTCCGGACAGACTCTACGAGCAGTACTTC
-,TRBJ1-1,-,TRBV30,12,CAWSVSGTEAFF,TGTGCCTGGAGTGTAAGTGGCACTGAAGCTTTCTTT
-,TRBJ2-1,-,TRBV4-3,17,CASSQELLFSSYNEQFF,TGCGCCAGCAGCCAAGAATTGTTATTTAGCTCCTACAATGAGCAGTTCTTC
TRBD1,TRBJ1-5,few,TRBV9,15,CASSATGGAGQPQHF,TGTGCCAGCAGCGCTACAGGGGGCGCTGGTCAGCCCCAGCATTTT
-,TRBJ2-3,-,TRBV7-2,11,CASSSTNTQYF,TGTGCCAGCAGCTCAACCAATACGCAGTATTTT
-,TRBJ1-1,-,TRBV18,15,CASSPKGGGKAEAFF,TGTGCCAGCTCACCGAAGGGGGGGGGAAAAGCTGAAGCTTTCTTT
-,TRBJ2-1,-,TRBV4-1,16,CASSRTGADYYNEQFF,TGCGCCAGCAGCCGTACGGGGGCGGATTACTACAATGAGCAGTTCTTC
TRBD2,TRBJ2-1,once,TRBV9,16,CASSRDPTSGKNEQFF,TGTGCCAGCAGCCGCGATCCGACTAGCGGGAAGAATGAGCAGTTCTTC
TRBD2,TRBJ2-7,few,TRBV28,16,CASTGWASGNPYEQYF,TGTGCCAGCACCGGGTGGGCTAGCGGGAACCCCTACGAGCAGTACTTC
TRBD1,TRBJ2-7,-,TRBV5-4,15,CASSLGTGATYEQYF,TGTGCCAGCAGCTTGGGGACAGGGGCGACCTACGAGCAGTACTTC
-,TRBJ2-7,-,TRBV12-3/TRBV12-4,13,CASSLRNDRQQYF,TGTGCCAGCAGTTTAAGGAACGACCGGCAGCAGTACTTC
-,TRBJ2-2,-,TRBV12-3/TRBV12-4,15,CASSLTATIIGELFF,TGTGCCAGCAGTTTAACTGCGACTATTATCGGGGAGCTGTTTTTT
-,TRBJ1-1,many,TRBV9,14,CASSAVDTNTEAFF,TGTGCCAGCAGCGCGGTCGACACGAACACTGAAGCTTTCTTT
TRBD2,TRBJ2-3,-,TRBV20-1,17,CSARGPGTSGSTDTQYF,TGCAGTGCTAGAGGTCCCGGGACTAGCGGGAGCACAGATACGCAGTATTTT
TRBD2,TRBJ2-4,few,TRBV12-3/TRBV12-4,16,CASSLGTSGDKNIQYF,TGTGCCAGCAGTCTCGGGACTAGCGGAGACAAAAACATTCAGTACTTC
-,TRBJ2-1,-,TRBV12-3/TRBV12-4,13,CASRLGPHNEQFF,TGTGCCAGCAGGTTGGGGCCTCACAATGAGCAGTTCTTC
-,TRBJ2-3,-,TRBV6-1,15,CASGQSARGTDTQYF,TGTGCCAGCGGCCAGTCGGCCCGGGGCACAGATACGCAGTATTTT
TRBD1,TRBJ1-4,-,TRBV12-3/TRBV12-4,15,CASSAQGATNEKLFF,TGTGCCAGCAGTGCCCAGGGGGCCACTAATGAAAAACTGTTTTTT
-,TRBJ1-1,-,TRBV20-1,14,CSARRGGTVTEAFF,TGCAGTGCTAGAAGGGGGGGGACCGTCACTGAAGCTTTCTTT
-,TRBJ2-3,few,TRBV20-1,15,CSARDPGLSTDTQYF,TGCAGTGCTAGAGATCCGGGATTAAGCACAGATACGCAGTATTTT
TRBD2,TRBJ2-3,-,TRBV28,15,CASSPGTSGADTQYF,TGTGCCAGCAGTCCCGGGACTAGCGGGGCAGATACGCAGTATTTT
TRBD2,TRBJ2-5,-,TRBV6-5,16,CASSRTSGRGGKTQYF,TGTGCCAGCAGTCGGACTAGCGGGAGAGGGGGGAAGACCCAGTACTTC
TRBD2,TRBJ2-4,-,TRBV12-3/TRBV12-4,17,CASSSLGLAGGQNIQYF,TGTGCCAGCAGTTCTCTTGGACTAGCGGGAGGGCAAAACATTCAGTACTTC
-,TRBJ2-7,-,TRBV6-2/TRBV6-3,11,CASSPLQEQYF,TGTGCCAGCAGTCCCCTCCAGGAGCAGTACTTC